The 21 T cell receptor beta chains reported below all come from one sample, sequenced in a study of cytomegalovirus exposure and HLA in healthy donors. Amplification used 60 Vbeta primers and 13 Jbeta primers. Sequenced by immunoSEQ multiplex PCR; TCRdb stores in-frame clones only, minus some. The top ten hold roughly 3.5% of the sample, which has 160,000 or so clones, approximately 75% seen once. The sample taken for sequencing was PBMCs. These receptors all stem from a man aged 25-40 years in good health and CMV-seropositive.

The chain has TRBV6-6 and TRBJ2-7; 9 bases fit TRBD1. CDR1 is MNHNY, CDR2 SVGAGI, per germline (reference sequence). With 5 bases clipped from V and 6 bases from J, the junction kept 11 bases outside the gene matches. The CDR3 is 15 residues long. CDR3 DNA: TGTGCCAGCAGTCCCTGGGGGGGACAGGGCTTCGAGCAGTACTTC. This translates into CASSPWGGQGFEQYF.

This clone was counted only a few times. The V call is TRBV4-1, the J call TRBJ1-1, with D unclear. Germline V gives CDR1 MGHRA, CDR2 YSYEKL. The CDR3 covers 14 residues. The V gene lost 0 bases and the J gene lost 0 bases, with 5 bases spanning the gap. The CDR3: CASSQDVLNTEAFF. CDR3 bases: TGCGCCAGCAGCCAAGACGTATTGAACACTGAAGCTTTCTTT.

This clone was recorded a few times. The chain recombines TRBV18 with TRBJ2-7; 10 positions agree with TRBD1. The germline gives CDR1 KGHSH, CDR2 LQKENI. This CDR3 is built from 14 residues. V shed 3 bases, J shed 5 bases, and the junction held 4 bases outside the gene matches. The CDR3 spells CASSPGQGMNEQYF. CDR3 DNA: TGTGCCAGCTCACCGGGACAGGGGATGAACGAGCAGTACTTC. The entire variable domain, with the rest obtained from reference TRBV18 and TRBJ2-7, is as follows: NAGVMQNPRHLVRRRGQEARLRCSPMKGHSHVYWYRQLPEEGLKFMVYLQKENIIDESGMPKERFSAEFPKEGPSILRIQQVVRGDSAAYFCASSPGQGMNEQYFGPGTRLTVT.

The genes are TRBV19 and TRBJ2-5, with 9 bases lining up with TRBD1. The CDR3 totals 13 residues. CDR1 and CDR2 (germline): LNHDA, SQIVND (reference sequence). The V gene end was trimmed by 6 bases and the J gene end by 4 bases; junction bases not matched to a gene: 3. Here the CDR3 reads CASRKTGGETQYF. For the CDR3, the DNA is TGTGCCAGTAGGAAGACAGGGGGAGAGACCCAGTACTTC.

This chain uses TRBV7-9 with TRBJ1-2, with TRBD1 matching 7 bases. The CDR3 consists of 11 residues. V shed 4 bases, J shed 8 bases, and the junction held 1 base outside the gene matches. CDR1 is SEHNR and CDR2 is FQNEAQ in the germline V gene (reference sequence). The CDR3 loop is CASSSRGGYTF. The DNA for the CDR3 is TGTGCCAGCAGCTCCAGGGGGGGCTACACCTTC.

This chain joins TRBV28 and TRBJ2-7; maybe TRBD2 (5 bases). V was clipped by 8 bases and J by 5 bases, with 10 bases between them. CDR1 MDHEN and CDR2 SYDVKM come from the germline V gene. The CDR3 is 11 residues long. CDR3 bases: TGTGCCAGCGTGCTGAGGGACGAGCAGTACTTC. Protein sequence: CASVLRDEQYF.

This chain joins TRBV6-1 and TRBJ1-1; 9 bases are shared with TRBD1. This CDR3 has 13 residues. The germline V gene has CDR1 MNHNS and CDR2 SASEGT. V lost 7 bases and J lost 1; bases outside the gene matches: 1. The CDR3 bases are TGTGCCAGCAAGGGACAGGGGAACACTGAAGCTTTCTTT. Protein sequence: CASKGQGNTEAFF.

The V call is TRBV19, the J call TRBJ1-6; no reliable D call. V was shortened by 8 bases and J by 6 bases, with 11 bases between the two germline ends. Germline CDR1 and CDR2: LNHDA and SQIVND (reference sequence). CDR3 length: 13 amino acids. CDR3 sequence reads: CASQRVVNSPLHF. As DNA, the CDR3 is TGTGCCAGTCAGAGGGTTGTTAATTCACCCCTCCACTTT.

The V and J genes are TRBV10-3 and TRBJ1-1, with D possibly matching TRBD1 (5 bases). This CDR3 region has 15 residues. Germline values: CDR1 ENHRY, CDR2 SYGVKD. V lost 6 bases and J lost 1, with 15 bases in between. The CDR3 DNA follows: TGTGCCATCAGGAGGACGGACATTTCGAACACTGAAGCTTTCTTT. Translated: CAIRRTDISNTEAFF.

Only a few counts were recorded for this clone. The V and J genes are TRBV19 and TRBJ2-7, with 14 nucleotides matching TRBD2. The ends lost 5 bases at V and 4 bases at J; junction bases unmatched: 4. The CDR3 is 15 amino acids. The germline V gene has CDR1 LNHDA and CDR2 SQIVND (reference sequence). CDR3: CASSAWTSGGYEQYF. DNA for the CDR3: TGTGCCAGTAGTGCGTGGACTAGCGGGGGGTACGAGCAGTACTTC.

This rearrangement joins TRBV4-1 to TRBJ2-2, with 8 positions matching TRBD1. This CDR3 comprises 17 residues. Per the germline V gene, CDR1 is MGHRA and CDR2 is YSYEKL. Losses at the gene ends were 1 base for V and 3 bases for J; bases not matched to a gene: 7. The CDR3 nucleotides read TGCGCCAGCAGCCAAGTAGTCAGGGGGCCCGACACCGGGGAGCTGTTTTTT. This sequence encodes CASSQVVRGPDTGELFF.

Notes on this clone: This sample includes further DNA sequences coding for the same CDR3. The chain couples TRBV5-1 to TRBJ2-3; D is possibly TRBD1 (5 bases). The CDR3 consists of 14 residues. Per the germline V gene, CDR1 is SGHRS and CDR2 is YFSETQ. V lost 5 bases and J 1 base, leaving 11 bases between the germline ends. CDR3 in DNA: TGCGCCAGCAGTCCAGGGCAGGGCACAGATACGCAGTATTTT. Protein sequence: CASSPGQGTDTQYF.

The genes are TRBV5-1 and TRBJ2-3; unclear D gene. Looked up from germline, CDR1 is SGHRS and CDR2 is YFSETQ. This CDR3 region has 15 residues. The V and J ends lost 2 bases and 1 base respectively, with 11 bases between them. The CDR3 protein is CASSLIQTGTDTQYF. CDR3 in DNA: TGCGCCAGCAGCTTAATCCAGACTGGCACAGATACGCAGTATTTT. The full variable domain, in which reference TRBV5-1 and TRBJ2-3 provide the parts outside the CDR3, is KAGVTQTPRYLIKTRGQQVTLSCSPISGHRSVSWYQQTPGQGLQFLFEYFSETQRNKGNFPGRFSGRQFSNSRSEMNVSTLELGDSALYLCASSLIQTGTDTQYFGPGTRLTVL.

The chain uses TRBV5-1 and TRBJ2-7; D possibly corresponds to TRBD1 (5 bases). Germline loops: CDR1 SGHRS, CDR2 YFSETQ. Trimming pared 1 base from V and 7 bases from J, leaving 9 bases between. The CDR3 runs to 12 residues. CDR3 sequence reads: CASSLTGGEQYF. The CDR3 DNA follows: TGCGCCAGCAGCTTGACAGGTGGAGAGCAGTACTTC.

The chain recombines TRBV25-1 with TRBJ2-2, with no clear D. Trimming cost V 1 base and J 0 bases, with 9 bases left between them. Germline V gene lookup returns CDR1 MGHDK and CDR2 SYGVNS. The CDR3 is 16 residues long. The CDR3 is CASSESRGSNTGELFF. In DNA, the CDR3 is TGTGCCAGCAGTGAATCGAGAGGTTCGAACACCGGGGAGCTGTTTTTT.

The chain links TRBV7-2 to TRBJ2-2, with D possibly TRBD2 on 6 matching bases. V lost 10 bases and J 6 bases, leaving 18 bases between the germline ends. Germline values: CDR1 SGHTA, CDR2 FQGNSA. CDR3 length: 14 residues. In DNA form, the CDR3 reads TGTGCCACAAATAGAGGAGGGTCACCCGGGGAGCTGTTTTTT. Translation: CATNRGGSPGELFF.

The J gene is TRBJ2-1, the V gene TRBV7-2; 7 bases agree with TRBD2. J gave up 2 bases and V 6 bases, and 4 bases lay outside the gene matches. From germline, CDR1 is SGHTA and CDR2 FQGNSA. This CDR3 is 14 amino acids long. CDR3 coding DNA: TGTGCCAGCAGATCGGGACTACCCTACAATGAGCAGTTCTTC. It encodes CASRSGLPYNEQFF.

The CDR3 DNA reads TGTGCCAGCAGCCCCGCGGGGACAGGGCGCGCTGGAAACACCATATATTTT. It is translated as CASSPAGTGRAGNTIYF. The chain links TRBV5-6 to TRBJ1-3, with 9 nucleotides matching TRBD1. The CDR3 consists of 17 residues. V shed 4 bases and J 2 bases; nucleotides not matched to a gene: 10. The germline V gene has CDR1 SGHDT and CDR2 YYEEEE.

This sequence joins TRBV15 and TRBJ2-7; 10 bases are shared with TRBD1. Trimming took 0 bases from V and 4 from J; bases not matched to a gene: 6. In germline, CDR1 is LNHNV, CDR2 YYDKDF (reference sequence). This CDR3 contains 16 residues. The CDR3 spells CATSRDGGQGSYEQYF. The CDR3, as DNA: TGTGCCACCAGCAGAGATGGGGGACAGGGGAGTTACGAGCAGTACTTC.

The chain joins TRBV5-1 to TRBJ1-1; a weak D match, TRBD1 (6 bases). Trimming pared 4 bases from V and 2 bases from J, leaving 15 bases between. Germline loops: CDR1 SGHRS, CDR2 YFSETQ. The CDR3 has 15 residues. CDR3 DNA sequence: TGCGCCAGCAGCACACCCGGACAGCCCAACACTGAAGCTTTCTTT. This gives the protein CASSTPGQPNTEAFF.

The V call is TRBV15, the J call TRBJ2-3; D uncertain. Per germline, CDR1 LNHNV and CDR2 YYDKDF (reference sequence). This CDR3 comprises 15 residues. The V end was cut by 0 bases, the J end by 2 bases, with 9 bases between. The CDR3 DNA reads as TGTGCCACCAGCAGAGATCTGGGCTTCACAGATACGCAGTATTTT. Its translation: CATSRDLGFTDTQYF. Full variable domain (missing parts from reference TRBV15 and TRBJ2-3): DAMVIQNPRYQVTQFGKPVTLSCSQTLNHNVMYWYQQKSSQAPKLLFHYYDKDFNNEADTPDNFQSRRPNTSFCFLDIRSPGLGDTAMYLCATSRDLGFTDTQYFGPGTRLTVL.